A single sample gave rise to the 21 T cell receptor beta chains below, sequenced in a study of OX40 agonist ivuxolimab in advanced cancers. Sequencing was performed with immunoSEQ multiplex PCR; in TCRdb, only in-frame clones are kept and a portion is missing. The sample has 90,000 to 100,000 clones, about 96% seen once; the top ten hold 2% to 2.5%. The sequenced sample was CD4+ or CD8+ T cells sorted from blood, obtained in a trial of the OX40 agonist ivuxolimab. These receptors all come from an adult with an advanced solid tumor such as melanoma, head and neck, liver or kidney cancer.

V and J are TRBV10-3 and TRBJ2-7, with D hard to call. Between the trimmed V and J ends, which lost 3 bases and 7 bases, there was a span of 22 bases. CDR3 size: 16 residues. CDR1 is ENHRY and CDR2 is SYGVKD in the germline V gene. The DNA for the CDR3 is TGTGCCATCAGTGATCCCCCCAGGCGACCTGCTGAAGAGCAGTACTTC. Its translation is CAISDPPRRPAEEQYF.

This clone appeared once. CDR3 nucleotide sequence: TGTGCCAGCAGCTTGGAAGCCGCGGCTAACTATGGCTACACCTTC. Translation gives CASSLEAAANYGYTF. The chain uses TRBV5-6 and TRBJ1-2; D not certain. This CDR3 spans 15 amino acids. Between the trimmed V and J ends, which lost 0 bases and 0 bases, there was a span of 9 bases. Germline assignment: CDR1 SGHDT and CDR2 YYEEEE. Complete variable domain (other parts from reference TRBV5-6 and TRBJ1-2): DAGVTQSPTHLIKTRGQQVTLRCSPKSGHDTVSWYQQALGQGPQFIFQYYEEEERQRGNFPDRFSGHQFPNYSSELNVNALLLGDSALYLCASSLEAAANYGYTFGSGTRLTVV.

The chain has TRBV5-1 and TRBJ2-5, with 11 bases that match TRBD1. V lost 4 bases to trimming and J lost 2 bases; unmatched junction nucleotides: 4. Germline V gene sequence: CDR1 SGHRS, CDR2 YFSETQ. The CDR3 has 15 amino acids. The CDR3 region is CASSPGTGGQETQYF. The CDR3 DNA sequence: TGCGCCAGCAGCCCCGGGACAGGGGGGCAAGAGACCCAGTACTTC.

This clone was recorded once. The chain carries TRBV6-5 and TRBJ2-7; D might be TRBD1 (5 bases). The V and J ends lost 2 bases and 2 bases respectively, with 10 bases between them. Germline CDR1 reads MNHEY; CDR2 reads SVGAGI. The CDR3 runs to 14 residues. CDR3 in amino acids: CASSYAAGTYEQYF. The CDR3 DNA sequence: TGTGCCAGCAGTTACGCGGCAGGGACCTACGAGCAGTACTTC.

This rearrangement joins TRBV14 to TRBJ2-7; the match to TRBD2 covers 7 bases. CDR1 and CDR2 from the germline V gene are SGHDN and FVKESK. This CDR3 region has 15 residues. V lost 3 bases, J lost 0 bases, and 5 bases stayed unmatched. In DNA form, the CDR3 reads TGTGCCAGCAGCCAGATTTGGGGGGGCTCCTACGAGCAGTACTTC. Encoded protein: CASSQIWGGSYEQYF.

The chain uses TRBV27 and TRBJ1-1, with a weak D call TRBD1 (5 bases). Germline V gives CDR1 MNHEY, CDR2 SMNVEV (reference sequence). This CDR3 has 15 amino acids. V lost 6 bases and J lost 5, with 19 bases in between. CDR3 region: CASSPGTGGLTEAFF. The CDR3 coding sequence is TGTGCCAGCAGCCCTGGGACGGGAGGGCTGACTGAAGCTTTCTTT.

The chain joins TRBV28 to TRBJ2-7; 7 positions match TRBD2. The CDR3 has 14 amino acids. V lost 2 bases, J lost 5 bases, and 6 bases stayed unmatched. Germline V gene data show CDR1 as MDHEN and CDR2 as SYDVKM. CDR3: CASSLGLAADEQYF. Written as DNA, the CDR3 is TGTGCCAGCAGTTTAGGGCTAGCGGCGGACGAGCAGTACTTC.

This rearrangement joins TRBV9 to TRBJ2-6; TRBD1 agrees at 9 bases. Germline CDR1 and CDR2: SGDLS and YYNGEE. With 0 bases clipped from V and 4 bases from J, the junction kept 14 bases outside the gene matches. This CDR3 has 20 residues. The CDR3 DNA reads TGTGCCAGCAGCGTAGAGGGGGGTAGGGACAGGGCCCTCGGGGCCAACGTCCTGACTTTC. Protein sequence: CASSVEGGRDRALGANVLTF.

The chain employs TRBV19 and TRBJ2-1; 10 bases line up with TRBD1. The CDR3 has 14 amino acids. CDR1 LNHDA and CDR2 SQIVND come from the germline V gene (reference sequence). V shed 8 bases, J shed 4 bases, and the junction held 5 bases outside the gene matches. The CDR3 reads CASSRDRGYNEQFF. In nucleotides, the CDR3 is TGTGCCAGTTCCCGGGACAGGGGATACAATGAGCAGTTCTTC. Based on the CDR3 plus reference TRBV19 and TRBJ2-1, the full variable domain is DGGITQSPKYLFRKEGQNVTLSCEQNLNHDAMYWYRQDPGQGLRLIYYSQIVNDFQKGDIAEGYSVSREKKESFPLTVTSAQKNPTAFYLCASSRDRGYNEQFFGPGTRLTVL.

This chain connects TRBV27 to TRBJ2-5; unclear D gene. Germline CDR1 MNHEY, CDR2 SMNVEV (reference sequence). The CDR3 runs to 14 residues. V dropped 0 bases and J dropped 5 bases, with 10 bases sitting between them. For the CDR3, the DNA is TGTGCCAGCAGTTTATCAGGCCAAGGGGAGACCCAGTACTTC. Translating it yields CASSLSGQGETQYF.

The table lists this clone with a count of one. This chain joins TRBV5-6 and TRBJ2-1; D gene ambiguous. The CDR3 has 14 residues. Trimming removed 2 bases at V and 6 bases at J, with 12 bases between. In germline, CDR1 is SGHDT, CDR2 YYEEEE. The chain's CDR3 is CASSFFTEINEQFF. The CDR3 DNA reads TGTGCCAGCAGCTTTTTTACGGAAATCAATGAGCAGTTCTTC.

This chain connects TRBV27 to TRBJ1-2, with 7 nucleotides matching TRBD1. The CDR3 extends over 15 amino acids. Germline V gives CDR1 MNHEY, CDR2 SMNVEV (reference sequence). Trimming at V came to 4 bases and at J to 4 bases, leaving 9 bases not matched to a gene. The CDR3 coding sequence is TGTGCCAGCAGTTGGGACAGCTCTTCCTTCTATGGCTACACCTTC. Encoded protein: CASSWDSSSFYGYTF.

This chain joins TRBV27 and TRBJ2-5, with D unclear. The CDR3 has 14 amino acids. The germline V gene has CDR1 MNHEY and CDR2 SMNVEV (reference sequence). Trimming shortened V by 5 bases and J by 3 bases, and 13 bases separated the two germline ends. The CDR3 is CASSTQGGEETQYF. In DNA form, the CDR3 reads TGTGCCAGCAGTACCCAAGGTGGGGAAGAGACCCAGTACTTC.

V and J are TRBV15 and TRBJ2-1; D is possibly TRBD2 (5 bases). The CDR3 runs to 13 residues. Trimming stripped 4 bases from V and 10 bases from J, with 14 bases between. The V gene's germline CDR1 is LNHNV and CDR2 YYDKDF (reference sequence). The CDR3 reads CATSTRTFLEQFF. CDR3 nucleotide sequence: TGTGCCACCAGCACCCGGACTTTTTTGGAGCAGTTCTTC.

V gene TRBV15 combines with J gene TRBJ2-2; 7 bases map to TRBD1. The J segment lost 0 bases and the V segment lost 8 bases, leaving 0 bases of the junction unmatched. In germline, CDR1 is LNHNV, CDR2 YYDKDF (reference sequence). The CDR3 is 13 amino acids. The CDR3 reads CATGTANTGELFF. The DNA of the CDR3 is TGTGCCACCGGGACAGCGAACACCGGGGAGCTGTTTTTT.

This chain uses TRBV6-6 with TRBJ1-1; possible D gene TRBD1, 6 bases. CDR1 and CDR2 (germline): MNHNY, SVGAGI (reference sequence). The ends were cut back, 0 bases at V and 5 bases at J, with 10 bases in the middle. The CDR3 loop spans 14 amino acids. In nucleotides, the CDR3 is TGTGCCAGCAGTTACTCCAGGGGAAGAACTGAAGCTTTCTTT. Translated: CASSYSRGRTEAFF.

The CDR3 loop is CASSTGGSNTEAFF. CDR3 coding DNA: TGTGCCAGCAGCACAGGGGGGTCGAACACTGAAGCTTTCTTT. The chain has TRBV6-5 and TRBJ1-1; 8 bases agree with TRBD1. The CDR3 is 14 residues long. Germline V gene sequence: CDR1 MNHEY, CDR2 SVGAGI. The V segment lost 6 bases and the J segment 1 base; nucleotides outside the gene matches: 4.

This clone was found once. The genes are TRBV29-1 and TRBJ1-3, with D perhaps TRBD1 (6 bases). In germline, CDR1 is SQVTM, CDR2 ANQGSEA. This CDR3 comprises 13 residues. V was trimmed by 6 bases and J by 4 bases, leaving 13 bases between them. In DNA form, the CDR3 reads TGCAGCGTCGTACAGGGAGCCGGAAACACCATATATTTT. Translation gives CSVVQGAGNTIYF.

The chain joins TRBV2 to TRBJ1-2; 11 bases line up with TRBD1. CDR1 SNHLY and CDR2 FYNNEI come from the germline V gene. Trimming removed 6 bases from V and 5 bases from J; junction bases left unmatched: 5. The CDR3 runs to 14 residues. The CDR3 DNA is TGTGCCAGCAGAGGGGACAGGGGGAATTATGGCTACACCTTC. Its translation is CASRGDRGNYGYTF.

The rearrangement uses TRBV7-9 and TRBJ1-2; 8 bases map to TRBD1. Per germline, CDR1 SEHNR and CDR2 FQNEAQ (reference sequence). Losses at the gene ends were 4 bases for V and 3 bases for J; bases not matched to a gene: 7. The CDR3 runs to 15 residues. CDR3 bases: TGTGCCAGCAGCTATGCAGGGGGCGAAGACTATGGCTACACCTTC. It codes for CASSYAGGEDYGYTF.

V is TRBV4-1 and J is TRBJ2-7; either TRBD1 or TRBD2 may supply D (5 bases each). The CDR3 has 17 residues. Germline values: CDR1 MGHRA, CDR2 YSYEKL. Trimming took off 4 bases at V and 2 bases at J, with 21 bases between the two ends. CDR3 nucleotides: TGCGCCAGCAGCCTTCTAGCCGGGGCAGGCTCTACCTACGAGCAGTACTTC. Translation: CASSLLAGAGSTYEQYF.